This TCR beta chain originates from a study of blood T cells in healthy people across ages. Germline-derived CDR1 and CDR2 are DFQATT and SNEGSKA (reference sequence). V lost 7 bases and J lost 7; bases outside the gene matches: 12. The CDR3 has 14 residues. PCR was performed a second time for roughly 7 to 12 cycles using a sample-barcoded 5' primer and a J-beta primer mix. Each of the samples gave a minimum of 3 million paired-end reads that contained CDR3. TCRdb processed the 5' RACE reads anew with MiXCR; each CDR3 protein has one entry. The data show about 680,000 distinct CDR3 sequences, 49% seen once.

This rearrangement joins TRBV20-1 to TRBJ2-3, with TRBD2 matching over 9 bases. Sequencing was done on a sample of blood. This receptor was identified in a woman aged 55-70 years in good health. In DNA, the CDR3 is TGCAGTGTCGGGGATGGTAGCGGGAGCTATACGCAGTATTTT. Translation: CSVGDGSGSYTQYF.